This T cell receptor beta chain stems from a study of blood T cell repertoires in COVID-19. Overall study context: The United States, Italy and Spain provided the acute and convalescent COVID-19 samples. PBMCs, B-cell-depleted T cells, or T cells provided the cDNA or gDNA that made up the material.

The authors' processing: The assay estimated nucleated cells by amplifying reference gene primers. Repertoires were generated with immunoSEQ multiplex PCR, while TCRdb's copy carries only in-frame clones and drops some. V, J and clone size derive from that table, while D and trimming were established from the DNA sequence. The sample contains over 30,000 clones, less than 95% of which appear only once. CDR3 length: 12 amino acids. Germline V lookup: CDR1 LGHDT, CDR2 YNNKEL (reference sequence). V lost 1 base and J lost 9; bases outside the gene matches: 1. Source material: peripheral blood. The chain joins TRBV3-1 (or the pseudogene TRBV3-2) to TRBJ2-7; 9 bases are a match to TRBD2. The sequence came from a man aged 80 or over with acute or convalescent COVID-19. CDR3 in amino acids: CASSQVAGVQYF. The CDR3 DNA sequence: TGTGCCAGCAGCCAAGTAGCGGGGGTGCAGTACTTC.